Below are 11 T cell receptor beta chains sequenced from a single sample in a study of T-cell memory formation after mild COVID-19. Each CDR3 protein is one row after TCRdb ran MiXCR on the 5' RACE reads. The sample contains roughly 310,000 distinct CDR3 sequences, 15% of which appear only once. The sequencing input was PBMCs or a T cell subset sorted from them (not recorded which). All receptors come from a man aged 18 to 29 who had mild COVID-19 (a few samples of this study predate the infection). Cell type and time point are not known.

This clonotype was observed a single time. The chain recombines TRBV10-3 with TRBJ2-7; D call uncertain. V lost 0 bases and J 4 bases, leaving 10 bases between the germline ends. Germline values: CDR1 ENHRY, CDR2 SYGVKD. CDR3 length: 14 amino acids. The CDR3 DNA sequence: TGTGCCATCAGTGAGTCGGGCACCGCGTACGAGCAGTACGTC. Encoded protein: CAISESGTAYEQYV.

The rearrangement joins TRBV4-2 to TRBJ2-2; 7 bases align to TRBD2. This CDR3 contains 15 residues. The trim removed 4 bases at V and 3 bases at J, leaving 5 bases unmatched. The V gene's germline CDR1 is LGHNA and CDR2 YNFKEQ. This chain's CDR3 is CASSRAGSDTGELFF. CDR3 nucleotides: TGTGCCAGCAGCCGAGCGGGGTCGGACACCGGGGAGCTGTTTTTT.

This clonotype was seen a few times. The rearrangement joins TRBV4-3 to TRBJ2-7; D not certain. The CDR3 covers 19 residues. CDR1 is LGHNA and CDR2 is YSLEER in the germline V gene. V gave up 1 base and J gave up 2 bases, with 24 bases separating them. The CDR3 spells CASSQVCCGKVDRAYEQYV. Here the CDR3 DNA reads TGCGCCAGCAGCCAAGTCTGCTGCGGAAAGGTGGACCGTGCCTACGAGCAGTACGTC.

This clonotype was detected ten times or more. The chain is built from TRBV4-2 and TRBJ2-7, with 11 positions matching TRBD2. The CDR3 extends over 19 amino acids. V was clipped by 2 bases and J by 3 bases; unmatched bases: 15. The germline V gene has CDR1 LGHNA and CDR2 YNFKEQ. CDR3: CASSQIGGGRTSGYYEQYF. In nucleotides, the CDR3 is TGTGCCAGCAGCCAAATCGGGGGTGGCAGGACTAGCGGGTACTACGAGCAGTACTTC.

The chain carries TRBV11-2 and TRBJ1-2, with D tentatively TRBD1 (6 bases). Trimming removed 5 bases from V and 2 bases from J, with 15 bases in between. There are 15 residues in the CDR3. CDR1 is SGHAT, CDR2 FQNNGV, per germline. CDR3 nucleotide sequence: TGTGCCAGCAGCCAAACATCGAGGGGGAACTATGGCTACACCTTC. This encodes CASSQTSRGNYGYTF.

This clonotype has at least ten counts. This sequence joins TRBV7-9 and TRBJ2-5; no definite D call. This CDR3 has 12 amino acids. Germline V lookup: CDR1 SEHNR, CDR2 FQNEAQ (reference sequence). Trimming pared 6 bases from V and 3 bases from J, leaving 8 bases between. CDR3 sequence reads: CASSRAEETQYF. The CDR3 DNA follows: TGTGCCAGCAGTCGGGCAGAAGAGACCCAGTACTTC. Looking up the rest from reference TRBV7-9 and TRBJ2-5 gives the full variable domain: DTGVSQNPRHKITKRGQNVTFRCDPISEHNRLYWYRQTLGQGPEFLTYFQNEAQLEKSRLLSDRFSAERPKGSFSTLEIQRTEQGDSAMYLCASSRAEETQYFGPGTRLLVL.

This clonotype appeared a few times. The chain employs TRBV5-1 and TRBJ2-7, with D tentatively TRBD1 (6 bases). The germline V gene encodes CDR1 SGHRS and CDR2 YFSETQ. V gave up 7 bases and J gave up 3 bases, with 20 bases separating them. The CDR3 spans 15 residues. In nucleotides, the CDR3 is TGCGCCAGCCGTACTATGACAGGCTTAGACTACGAGCAGTACTTC. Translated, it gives CASRTMTGLDYEQYF. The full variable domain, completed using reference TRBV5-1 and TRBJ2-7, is KAGVTQTPRYLIKTRGQQVTLSCSPISGHRSVSWYQQTPGQGLQFLFEYFSETQRNKGNFPGRFSGRQFSNSRSEMNVSTLELGDSALYLCASRTMTGLDYEQYFGPGTRLTVT.

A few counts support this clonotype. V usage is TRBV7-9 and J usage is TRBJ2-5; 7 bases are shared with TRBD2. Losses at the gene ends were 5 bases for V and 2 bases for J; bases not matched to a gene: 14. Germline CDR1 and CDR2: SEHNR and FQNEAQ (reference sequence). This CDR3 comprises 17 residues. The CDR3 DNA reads TGTGCCAGCAGCCCCCCCTTCGGACTAGAAGCTCAAGAGACCCAGTACTTC. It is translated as CASSPPFGLEAQETQYF.

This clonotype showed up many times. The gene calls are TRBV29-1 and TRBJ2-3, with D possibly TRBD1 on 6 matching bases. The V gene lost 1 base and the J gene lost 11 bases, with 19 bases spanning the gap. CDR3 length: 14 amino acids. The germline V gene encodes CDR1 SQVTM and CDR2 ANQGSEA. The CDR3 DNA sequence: TGCAGCGTTGAAGCGTCTGGGGGCTTCGTAGGGCAGTATTTT. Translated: CSVEASGGFVGQYF.

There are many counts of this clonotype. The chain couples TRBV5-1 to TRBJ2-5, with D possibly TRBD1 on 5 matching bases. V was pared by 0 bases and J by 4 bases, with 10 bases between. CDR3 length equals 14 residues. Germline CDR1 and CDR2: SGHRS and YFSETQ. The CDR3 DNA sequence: TGCGCCAGCAGCTTGGCCAGGGCCGGAGAGACCCAGTACTTC. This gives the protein CASSLARAGETQYF. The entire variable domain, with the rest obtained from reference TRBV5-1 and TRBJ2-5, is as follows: KAGVTQTPRYLIKTRGQQVTLSCSPISGHRSVSWYQQTPGQGLQFLFEYFSETQRNKGNFPGRFSGRQFSNSRSEMNVSTLELGDSALYLCASSLARAGETQYFGPGTRLLVL.

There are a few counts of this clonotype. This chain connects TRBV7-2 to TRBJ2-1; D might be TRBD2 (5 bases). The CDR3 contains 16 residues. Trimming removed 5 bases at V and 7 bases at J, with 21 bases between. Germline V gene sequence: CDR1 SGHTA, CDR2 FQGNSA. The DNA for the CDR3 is TGTGCCAGCAGCCCCTTCCTAGCTCGCGCCCCGAATGAGCAGTTCTTC. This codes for CASSPFLARAPNEQFF.